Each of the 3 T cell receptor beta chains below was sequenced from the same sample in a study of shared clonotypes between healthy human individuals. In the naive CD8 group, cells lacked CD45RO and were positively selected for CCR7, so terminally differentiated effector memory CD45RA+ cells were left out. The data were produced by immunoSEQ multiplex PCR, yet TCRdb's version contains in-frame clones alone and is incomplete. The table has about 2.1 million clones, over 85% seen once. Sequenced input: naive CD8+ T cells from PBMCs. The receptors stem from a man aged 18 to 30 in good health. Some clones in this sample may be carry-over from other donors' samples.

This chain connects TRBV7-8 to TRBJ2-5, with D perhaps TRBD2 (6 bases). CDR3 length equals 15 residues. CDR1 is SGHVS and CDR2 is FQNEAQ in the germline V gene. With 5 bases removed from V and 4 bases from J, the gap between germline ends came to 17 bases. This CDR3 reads CASSPALAWGETQYF. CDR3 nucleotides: TGTGCCAGCAGCCCTGCCCTAGCGTGGGGAGAGACCCAGTACTTC. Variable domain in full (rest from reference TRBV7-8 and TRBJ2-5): GAGVSQSPRYKVAKRGQDVALRCDPISGHVSLFWYQQALGQGPEFLTYFQNEAQLDKSGLPSDRFFAERPEGSVSTLKIQRTQQEDSAVYLCASSPALAWGETQYFGPGTRLLVL.

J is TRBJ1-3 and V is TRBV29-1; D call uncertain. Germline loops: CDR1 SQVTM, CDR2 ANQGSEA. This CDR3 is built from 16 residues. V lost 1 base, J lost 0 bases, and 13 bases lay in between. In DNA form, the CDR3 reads TGCAGCGTTGAAGGGGGAAGCTATACCTCTGGAAACACCATATATTTT. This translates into CSVEGGSYTSGNTIYF.

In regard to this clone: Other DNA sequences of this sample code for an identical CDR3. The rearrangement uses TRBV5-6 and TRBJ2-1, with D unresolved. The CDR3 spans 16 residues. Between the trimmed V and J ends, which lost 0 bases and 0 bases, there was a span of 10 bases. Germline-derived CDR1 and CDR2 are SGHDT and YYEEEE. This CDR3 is CASSLDRVSSYNEQFF. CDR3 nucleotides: TGTGCCAGCAGCTTGGATCGTGTTAGCTCCTACAATGAGCAGTTCTTC.